The T cell receptor beta chain described here comes from a study of blood T cell repertoires in COVID-19. Clones were read by immunoSEQ multiplex PCR, and TCRdb kept only the in-frame ones, dropping some. The sample carries approximately 220,000 clones, 80% to 90% recorded once. This clonotype was sampled from a man aged 60 to 69 who had recovered from COVID-19. Sequencing input: peripheral blood.

CDR3 amino acids: CASSLQGQGTEAFF. CDR3 coding DNA: TGTGCCAGCAGCTTACAGGGCCAAGGCACTGAAGCTTTCTTT. V is TRBV7-2 and J is TRBJ1-1, with D tentatively TRBD1 (5 bases). Germline CDR1 is SGHTA and CDR2 is FQGNSA. V shed 2 bases and J shed 4 bases, with 11 bases lying between them. There are 14 residues in the CDR3.